This T cell receptor beta chain was identified during a study of vaccination and CD4 T cells after COVID-19. The overall study: Convalescent study patients returned SARS-CoV-2 positive nasal swab PCR results, with 8 to 10 mild cases and one severe. Overlapping spike peptides from SARS-CoV-2, HCoV-NL63, HCoV-OC43 and HCoV-229E served to stimulate the cells.

The Oncomine TCR Beta short-read assay sequenced DNA from cultured CD4+ T cells. It was cultured CD4+ T cells from which genomic DNA was extracted. TCRdb re-called the PCR reads with MiXCR, one entry per CDR3 protein. The profile shows more than 10,000 distinct CDR3 sequences, 55% to 75% of them singletons. This clonotype came up once. Its antigen is currently unknown. Study findings and constraints: Recorded median SARS-CoV-2-reactive clonotype numbers increased from approximately 21 to 38 without reaching significance.

The CDR3 extends over 14 amino acids. CDR1 and CDR2 (germline): MNHNS, SASEGT. V was clipped by 4 bases and J by 4 bases, with 10 bases between them. Described treatment: approximately 9-day PBMC culture with coronavirus spike peptide pools or control peptides (ViraFEST assay). The chain has TRBV6-1 and TRBJ1-4; D is ambiguous. The receptor's source is a human donor who had recovered from COVID-19. Sequenced: CD4+ T cells from blood, cultured in vitro. The CDR3 sequence is CASSALLVNEKLFF. CDR3 nucleotides: TGTGCCAGCAGTGCACTATTGGTTAATGAAAAACTGTTTTTT.